What follows describes a single TCR beta chain. The data originate from a study of T-cell reconstitution after alpha-beta-depleted transplantation in children. The TCRbeta library incorporated unique molecular identifiers. One entry per CDR3 protein results from TCRdb running MiXCR on the PCR reads. The data hold some 490,000 distinct CDR3 sequences, with under 15% observed a single time. V lost 4 bases, J lost 4 bases, and 17 bases lay in between. The germline gives CDR1 SGHDT, CDR2 YYEEEE. The CDR3 runs to 15 residues. This chain connects TRBV5-6 to TRBJ1-1; a weak D match, TRBD1 (6 bases). This material consisted of PBMCs from the stem cell graft donor, taken from the stem cell graft. This receptor was identified in a human donor who donated a stem cell graft to a child with combined immunodeficiency. The CDR3 loop is CASSGRQGISTEAFF. The CDR3 DNA reads TGTGCCAGCAGCGGCCGTCAGGGGATAAGCACTGAAGCTTTCTTT.